One and the same sample provided the 6 T cell receptor beta chains below, sequenced in a study of cytomegalovirus exposure and HLA in healthy donors. PCR amplification relied on 60 Vbeta primers (plus 13 Jbeta primers). TCRdb's copy holds only in-frame clones and misses some; the assay was immunoSEQ multiplex PCR. The table has 150,000 to 180,000 clones, roughly 74% seen once. Sequencing was done on a sample of PBMCs. The receptors here all came from a man between 18 and 35 years old in good health and CMV-seronegative.

CDR3 nucleotides: TGTGCCAGCAGCCTCCCACAGGGCATGAACACTGAAGCTTTCTTT. Amino acids: CASSLPQGMNTEAFF. The chain joins TRBV7-9 to TRBJ1-1; tentative D call: TRBD1 (6 bases). This CDR3 is built from 15 residues. Germline V CDR1 and CDR2: SEHNR, FQNEAQ (reference sequence). Trimming left V 5 bases short and J 0 bases short, with 13 bases between.

The table lists this clone with a few counts. The chain links TRBV6-5 to TRBJ1-1; D gene uncertain. V was pared by 6 bases and J by 3 bases, with 5 bases between. The CDR3 spans 11 residues. Germline V gene lookup returns CDR1 MNHEY and CDR2 SVGAGI. The CDR3, as DNA: TGTGCCAGCAGGTCAGACACTGAAGCTTTCTTT. Its protein is CASRSDTEAFF.

This clone was seen a handful of times. The chain recombines TRBV13 with TRBJ2-7; no clear D gene. V was shortened by 0 bases and J by 3 bases, with 6 bases between the two germline ends. The CDR3 has 13 residues. Germline assignment: CDR1 PRHDT and CDR2 FYEKMQ (reference sequence). Here the CDR3 DNA reads TGTGCCAGCAGCTTAGGCCTGGGCTACGAGCAGTACGTC. Protein product: CASSLGLGYEQYV.

J is TRBJ2-1 and V is TRBV29-1; 14 bases align to TRBD2. Germline values: CDR1 SQVTM, CDR2 ANQGSEA. V lost 4 bases and J lost 2; bases outside the gene matches: 10. The CDR3 is 18 amino acids. CDR3 sequence reads: CSVGGKGLAGAPYNEQFF. The CDR3 nucleotides read TGCAGCGTTGGGGGAAAGGGACTAGCGGGGGCCCCCTACAATGAGCAGTTCTTC.

The chain links TRBV29-1 to TRBJ2-7; D gene ambiguous. The CDR3 is 13 amino acids. The V end was cut by 7 bases, the J end by 5 bases, with 18 bases between. CDR1 and CDR2 from the germline V gene are SQVTM and ANQGSEA. The CDR3 DNA follows: TGCAGCGCTACCATTCACAGTCTGAACGAGCAGTACTTC. Translation gives CSATIHSLNEQYF.

On this clone: One end of the junction does not line up with germline, which may come from a read error. The chain carries TRBV11-3 and TRBJ1-3; 7 nucleotides align to TRBD1. Germline-derived CDR1 and CDR2 are SGHNT and YENEEA. The CDR3 spans 13 residues. This CDR3 reads CASSSDDREPQKF. The CDR3 region has the DNA TGTGCCAGCAGCTCGGATGACAGGGAGCCTCAGAAGTTT.